This TCR beta chain originates from a study of cytomegalovirus exposure and HLA in healthy donors. The primer mix had 60 Vbeta and 13 Jbeta primers. The data were produced by immunoSEQ multiplex PCR, yet TCRdb's version contains in-frame clones alone and is incomplete. The repertoire holds 150,000 to 200,000 clones, with approximately 80% as singletons. Regarding this clone: Its antigen remains unknown.

Study-wide points: A likely sequencing artifact accounted for one observed cluster of highly shared sequence variants. A later analysis linked a missense DCLRE1C variant to TCR beta V- and J-gene trimming.

CDR3 length: 17 amino acids. The trim removed 5 bases at V and 4 bases at J, leaving 13 bases unmatched. Looked up from germline, CDR1 is MNHEY and CDR2 is SMNVEV (reference sequence). V and J are TRBV27 and TRBJ2-7; 11 positions match TRBD2. Sequencing was carried out using PBMCs. This clonotype originated in a male donor in good health and CMV-seropositive. The CDR3 DNA reads as TGTGCCAGCAGTCGGGACAGCAGACTAGCGGGGAGTTACGAGCAGTACTTC. Translation: CASSRDSRLAGSYEQYF.